This T cell receptor beta chain is drawn from a study of T cell responses to AZD1222 COVID-19 vaccine. Whole-study context: Analysis merged second doses at about 4 or about 12 weeks.

Using immunoSEQ multiplex PCR, the repertoire was profiled, and TCRdb retains in-frame clones only, with some absent. The table includes roughly 100,000 clones, over 90% detected once. V shed 5 bases and J 0 bases; nucleotides not matched to a gene: 4. This CDR3 region has 15 residues. The germline V gene has CDR1 SGHTA and CDR2 FQGNSA. Notes on the study in general: Seropositivity was recorded at baseline in only six AZD1222 recipients. Clonal diversity was possibly underestimated, and the donors were mostly white British, with more females.

Worth noting for this clone: What it binds is not known.

The chain has TRBV7-2 and TRBJ1-3, with 7 nucleotides matching TRBD1. The sample in question was peripheral blood, obtained on day 0 of AZD1222 vaccination. This clonotype was sampled from an adult in good health. In DNA, the CDR3 is TGTGCCAGCAGCAAGCGGGACAGCTCTGGAAACACCATATATTTT. The encoded protein is CASSKRDSSGNTIYF.